This T cell receptor beta chain was sequenced in a study of control samples from healthy donors and cancer patients. The germline V and J ends were trimmed by 7 bases and 0 bases, with 12 bases remaining between them. The CDR3 contains 14 residues. This table comes from immunoSEQ multiplex PCR, and its TCRdb copy is limited to in-frame clones, with some not included. The sample yields 150,000 to 200,000 clones, about 91% seen once. The chain is built from TRBV23-1 and TRBJ1-1; possible D gene TRBD1, 6 bases. TRBV23-1 qualifies as an ORF whose function is uncertain. Specimen: blood. This clonotype was obtained from a woman aged 40 to 49 in good health. The CDR3 sequence is CASIPTGLNTEAFF. The CDR3 DNA is TGCGCCAGCATCCCGACAGGTCTGAACACTGAAGCTTTCTTT.